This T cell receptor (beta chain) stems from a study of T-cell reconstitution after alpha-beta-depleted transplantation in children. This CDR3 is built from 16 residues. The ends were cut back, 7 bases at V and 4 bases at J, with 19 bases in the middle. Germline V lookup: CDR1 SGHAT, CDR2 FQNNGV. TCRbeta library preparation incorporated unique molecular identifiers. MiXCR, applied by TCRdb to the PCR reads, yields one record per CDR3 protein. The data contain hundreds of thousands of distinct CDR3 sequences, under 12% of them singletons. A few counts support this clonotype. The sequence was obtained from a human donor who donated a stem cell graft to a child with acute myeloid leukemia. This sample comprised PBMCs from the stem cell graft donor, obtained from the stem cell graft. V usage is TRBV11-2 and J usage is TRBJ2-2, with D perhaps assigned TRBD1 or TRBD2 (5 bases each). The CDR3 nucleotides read TGTGCCAGCAAGTCTTTGATAGTTGGGGGCACCGGGGAGCTGTTTTTT. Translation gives CASKSLIVGGTGELFF.